These T cell receptor beta chains were read from a single sample in a study of T cell responses to AZD1222 COVID-19 vaccine. The table came from immunoSEQ multiplex PCR; TCRdb's copy has only in-frame clones and leaves some out. The repertoire holds some 40,000 clones, around three quarters seen once, with about 4.3% in the top ten. The source was peripheral blood, collected on day 0 of AZD1222 vaccination. The receptors were gathered from an adult in good health. CDR3s include the opening cysteine and the closing phenylalanine or tryptophan. A D gene is named only where the DNA matches it firmly. Expanded clones are given a class, and other clones once, few, many or no size at all.

d_call j_call v_call clone_size cdr3_aa cdr3_nt
NA TRBJ1-1 TRBV19 NA CAREADQGHTEAFF TGTGCCAGAGAGGCGGATCAAGGGCACACTGAAGCTTTCTTT
TRBD1 TRBJ1-2 TRBV11-1 NA CASSFTGDNYGYTF TGTGCCAGCAGCTTCACAGGGGATAACTATGGCTACACCTTC
TRBD1 TRBJ2-3 TRBV7-9 once CASSSRDRGSDTQYF TGTGCCAGCAGCTCCAGGGACAGGGGGTCGGATACGCAGTATTTT
NA TRBJ2-7 TRBV21-1 NA CASSKGGAGRSSYEQYF TGTGCCAGCAGCAAAGGAGGAGCGGGTAGGAGCTCCTACGAGCAGTACTTC
NA TRBJ1-1 TRBV2 NA CASIFGTNSGTEAFF TGTGCCAGCATTTTCGGGACAAACTCGGGCACTGAAGCTTTCTTT
NA TRBJ1-6 TRBV6-5 few CASSYSYQGEGSPLHF TGTGCCAGCAGTTACTCGTATCAGGGCGAAGGGTCACCCCTCCACTTT
NA TRBJ1-6 TRBV2 NA CASSQDGLNSPLHF TGTGCCAGCAGCCAAGACGGGCTAAATTCACCCCTCCACTTT
TRBD1 TRBJ1-6 TRBV11-2 NA CASSPRTGGTSPLHF TGTGCCAGCAGCCCCAGGACAGGGGGAACTTCACCCCTCCACTTT
TRBD2 TRBJ2-2 TRBV11-2 NA CASSQNRDYYTGELFF TGTGCCAGCAGCCAGAACCGGGACTATTACACCGGGGAGCTGTTTTTT
NA TRBJ2-7 TRBV2 NA CASSGSGQGNSYEQYF TGTGCCAGCAGTGGTAGTGGGCAGGGGAACTCCTACGAGCAGTACTTC
TRBD1 TRBJ2-5 TRBV5-4 few CASSSTGEETQYF TGTGCCAGCAGCTCGACAGGGGAAGAGACCCAGTACTTC
NA TRBJ1-2 TRBV5-1 NA CASSFGERNYGYTF TGCGCCAGCAGCTTCGGAGAGCGCAACTATGGCTACACCTTC
TRBD1 TRBJ2-3 TRBV5-1 NA CASSPSQGQGGTDTQYF TGCGCCAGCAGCCCAAGCCAAGGACAGGGGGGCACAGATACGCAGTATTTT
TRBD1 TRBJ1-2 TRBV7-9 NA CATFRGETGDYGYGYTF TGTGCCACTTTCCGAGGGGAGACAGGGGATTATGGCTATGGCTACACCTTC
NA TRBJ1-1 TRBV5-1 NA CASSLVQGNTEAFF TGCGCCAGCAGCTTGGTGCAGGGGAACACTGAAGCTTTCTTT
NA TRBJ2-7 TRBV19 once CASSMGTSVHYEQYF TGTGCCAGTAGTATGGGGACGAGCGTCCACTACGAGCAGTACTTC
NA TRBJ2-6 TRBV11-3 NA CASSFGQIDSGANVLTF TGTGCCAGCAGCTTTGGGCAGATAGACTCTGGGGCCAACGTCCTGACTTTC
NA TRBJ2-5 TRBV11-2 NA CASSLVSGQTQETQYF TGTGCCAGCAGCTTAGTGTCAGGACAAACTCAAGAGACCCAGTACTTC
TRBD2 TRBJ2-5 TRBV5-1 once CASSLERGGRGQETQYF TGCGCCAGCAGCTTGGAGCGGGGGGGCCGGGGGCAAGAGACCCAGTACTTC
NA TRBJ2-7 TRBV7-3 NA CASSPTGEGYEQYF TGTGCCAGCAGTCCTACAGGGGAGGGGTACGAGCAGTACTTC
NA TRBJ1-5 TRBV27 NA CASRPQWGAQPQHF TGTGCCAGCAGGCCCCAGTGGGGGGCGCAGCCCCAGCATTTT
NA TRBJ1-2 TRBV12-3/TRBV12-4 NA CASSPKGVYGYTF TGTGCCAGCAGCCCTAAGGGGGTCTATGGCTACACCTTC
TRBD1 TRBJ1-1 TRBV6-5 NA CASSPLSQGAEAFF TGTGCCAGCAGTCCTCTCTCGCAGGGGGCTGAAGCTTTCTTT
NA TRBJ1-1 TRBV18 NA CASTRGVNTEAFF TGTGCCAGCACCCGAGGGGTGAACACTGAAGCTTTCTTT
TRBD1 TRBJ1-5 TRBV6-5 NA CASSPGGNGQPQHF TGTGCCAGCAGTCCAGGGGGCAATGGACAGCCCCAGCATTTT
NA TRBJ1-4 TRBV5-5 NA CASRIGATNEKLFF TGTGCCAGCAGAATCGGAGCAACTAATGAAAAACTGTTTTTT
TRBD1 TRBJ1-6 TRBV11-2 NA CASSRDRYNSPLHF TGTGCCAGCAGCCGGGACAGGTATAATTCACCCCTCCACTTT
TRBD1 TRBJ2-1 TRBV28 NA CASRRGQGDSSLNEQFF TGTGCCAGCAGGAGAGGACAGGGGGACTCCAGCCTCAATGAGCAGTTCTTC
NA TRBJ2-1 TRBV14 few CASSSLRGAGDNEQFF TGTGCCAGCAGCTCGCTCCGGGGGGCGGGGGACAATGAGCAGTTCTTC
TRBD1 TRBJ1-4 TRBV5-6 NA CASRASDRGVEKLFF TGTGCCAGCAGGGCGTCGGACAGGGGAGTCGAAAAACTGTTTTTT
TRBD1 TRBJ2-7 TRBV27 NA CASIGGTGREYF TGTGCCAGCATAGGTGGGACAGGCCGAGAGTACTTC
NA TRBJ2-2 TRBV3-1/TRBV3-2 NA CASSRDPQNTGELFF TGTGCCAGCAGCCGCGACCCCCAGAACACCGGGGAGCTGTTTTTT
NA TRBJ1-5 TRBV19 NA CATRQVYNTYSNQPQHF TGTGCCACCCGACAGGTCTACAACACCTATAGCAATCAGCCCCAGCATTTT
NA TRBJ1-2 TRBV6-5 NA CASSYHDSYGYTF TGTGCCAGCAGTTACCACGATAGCTATGGCTACACCTTC
NA TRBJ2-1 TRBV6-2/TRBV6-3 NA CASSYRARYEAGDNEQFF TGTGCCAGCAGTTACCGGGCGAGGTATGAGGCTGGAGACAATGAGCAGTTCTTC
NA TRBJ1-1 TRBV5-1 NA CASSLDTPGGTEAFF TGCGCCAGCAGCTTGGACACCCCGGGAGGTACTGAAGCTTTCTTT
NA TRBJ1-2 TRBV14 NA CASSQDSRGGGYGYTF TGTGCCAGCAGCCAAGATTCGCGGGGGGGAGGCTATGGCTACACCTTC
NA TRBJ1-4 TRBV13 NA CASSLASDEKLFF TGTGCCAGCAGCTTAGCCAGTGATGAAAAACTGTTTTTT
NA TRBJ1-5 TRBV19 NA CASSIESSNQPQHF TGTGCCAGTAGTATAGAAAGTAGCAATCAGCCCCAGCATTTT
NA TRBJ2-7 TRBV18 few CASSPTGHREQYF TGTGCCAGCTCACCAACAGGGCACCGCGAGCAGTACTTC
TRBD1 TRBJ2-7 TRBV19 NA CATGSQGTYEQYF TGTGCCACCGGCTCACAGGGGACCTACGAGCAGTACTTC
NA TRBJ2-5 TRBV15 NA CATSRDWKKTQYF TGTGCCACCAGCAGAGATTGGAAGAAGACCCAGTACTTC
NA TRBJ1-1 TRBV5-6 NA CASSLFLNTEAFF TGTGCCAGCAGCTTGTTCCTGAACACTGAAGCTTTCTTT
TRBD1 TRBJ1-2 TRBV19 NA CASSIGTGGFYGYTF TGTGCCAGTAGTATCGGGACAGGGGGCTTCTATGGCTACACCTTC
TRBD1 TRBJ2-7 TRBV18 few CASSPGQGPHEQYF TGTGCCAGCTCACCCGGACAGGGACCCCACGAGCAGTACTTC
TRBD1 TRBJ1-2 TRBV5-6 NA CASSLTGVDGGYTF TGTGCCAGCAGCCTCACAGGGGTTGACGGAGGCTACACCTTC
NA TRBJ2-2 TRBV12-3/TRBV12-4 NA CASSRTSGELFF TGTGCCAGCAGTCGGACTTCCGGGGAGCTGTTTTTT
NA TRBJ2-1 TRBV3-1/TRBV3-2 NA CASSTRGADEQFF TGTGCCAGCAGCACCAGGGGGGCAGATGAGCAGTTCTTC
NA TRBJ1-4 TRBV7-9 NA CASSLTTNEKLFF TGTGCCAGCAGCCTGACAACTAATGAAAAACTGTTTTTT
TRBD1 TRBJ2-2 TRBV18 NA CASSPGQGAAGELFF TGTGCCAGCTCCCCGGGACAGGGGGCCGCCGGGGAGCTGTTTTTT
NA TRBJ1-2 TRBV29-1 NA CSAELQGYYGYTF TGCAGCGCTGAGTTGCAGGGGTACTATGGCTACACCTTC
NA TRBJ1-4 TRBV2 NA CASKVPGGEKLFF TGTGCCAGCAAGGTTCCCGGGGGGGAGAAACTGTTTTTT
NA TRBJ2-3 TRBV5-4 NA CASSLVGQSRDTQYF TGTGCCAGCAGCTTGGTTGGTCAGTCCAGGGATACGCAGTATTTT
NA TRBJ2-3 TRBV7-2 NA CASSLDRLGTDTQYF TGTGCCAGCAGCTTGGATCGACTAGGCACAGATACGCAGTATTTT
TRBD2 TRBJ2-5 TRBV15 once CATSSRSGGETQYF TGTGCCACCAGCAGTCGTTCGGGGGGAGAGACCCAGTACTTC